This TCR beta chain was found in a study of T cells in pancreatic ductal adenocarcinoma. Study results and limitations: Tumor and blood clonality did not differ significantly, about 0.11 versus 0.072. This surgical cohort overrepresents the minority presenting with early-stage disease. Tumor samples had fewer productive templates and approximately 8-fold fewer unique clonotypes than blood.

Notes on this clone: Its antigen is undetermined.

Selected pancreatic ductal adenocarcinoma patients had undergone surgery without neoadjuvant therapy. V was pared by 4 bases and J by 5 bases, with 14 bases between. CDR3 length equals 14 residues. CDR1 SGHTA and CDR2 FQGNSA come from the germline V gene. The assay was immunoSEQ multiplex PCR, and TCRdb's table has in-frame clones only and misses some. The data show 4,500 to 6,000 clones, about 72% seen once. This chain links TRBV7-2 with TRBJ2-5; D possibly corresponds to TRBD2 (6 bases). Sequenced: pancreatic tumor tissue. This TCR was recovered from a human donor with pancreatic ductal adenocarcinoma. The CDR3 DNA reads as TGTGCCAGCAGCTACTCTCGGGGGACGGAGACCCAGTACTTC. Translating it yields CASSYSRGTETQYF.